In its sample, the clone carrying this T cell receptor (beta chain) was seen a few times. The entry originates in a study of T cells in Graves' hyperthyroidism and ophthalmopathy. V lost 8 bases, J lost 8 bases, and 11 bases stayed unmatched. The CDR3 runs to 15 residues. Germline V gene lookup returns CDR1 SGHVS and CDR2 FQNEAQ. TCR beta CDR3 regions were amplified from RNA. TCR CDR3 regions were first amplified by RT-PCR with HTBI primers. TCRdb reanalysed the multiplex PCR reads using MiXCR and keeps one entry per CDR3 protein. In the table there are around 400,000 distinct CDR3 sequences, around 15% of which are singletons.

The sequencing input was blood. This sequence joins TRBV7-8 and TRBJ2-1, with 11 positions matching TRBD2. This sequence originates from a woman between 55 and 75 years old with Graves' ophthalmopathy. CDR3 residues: CASGAPTSGTYEQFF. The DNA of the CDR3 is TGTGCCAGCGGGGCTCCGACTAGCGGGACCTATGAGCAGTTCTTC.